The 29 T cell receptor beta chains presented below share a single source sample, sequenced in a study of shared clonotypes between healthy human individuals. Clones were sequenced by immunoSEQ multiplex PCR, and TCRdb holds only the in-frame ones, with some missing. The sample shows 2.5 million or so clones, approximately 92% of them seen only once. Sequenced: naive CD4+ T cells sorted from blood. Specified subset: CD45RA+ positively selected. These receptors were obtained from a man between 18 and 35 years old in good health.

On this clone itself: The same CDR3 can be traced to other DNA sequences in this sample. DNA of the CDR3: TGCGCCAGCAGCCAAGAGAGTGGAGGGAATCAGCCCCAGCATTTT. This codes for CASSQESGGNQPQHF. The V and J genes are TRBV4-1 and TRBJ1-5, with unresolved D. V dropped 0 bases and J dropped 4 bases, with 10 bases sitting between them. CDR3 length: 15 amino acids. Per germline, CDR1 MGHRA and CDR2 YSYEKL.

The rearrangement links TRBV10-2 to TRBJ1-5; 7 bases are a match to TRBD1. V lost 3 bases, J lost 7 bases, and 6 bases stayed unmatched. Germline loops: CDR1 WSHSY, CDR2 SAAADI. The CDR3 runs to 14 residues. CDR3 protein: CASSEEGGGQPQHF. The CDR3 coding sequence is TGCGCCAGCAGTGAAGAAGGGGGCGGCCAGCCCCAGCATTTT.

The CDR3 loop reads CASSLGILRDQPQHF. CDR3 coding DNA: TGTGCCAGCAGCCTAGGAATCCTCCGGGATCAGCCCCAGCATTTT. The chain recombines TRBV5-6 with TRBJ1-5; no clear D. The length of the CDR3 is 15 residues. The germline V gene encodes CDR1 SGHDT and CDR2 YYEEEE. The V end lost 4 bases, the J end lost 5 bases, and 16 bases lay between the germline ends.

This clone was seen more than once but under ten times. This CDR3 is CASSSLTGTATGELFF. DNA of the CDR3: TGTGCCAGCAGCTCCCTAACCGGGACAGCCACCGGGGAGCTGTTTTTT. The chain has TRBV5-4 and TRBJ2-2; 7 bases align to TRBD1. This CDR3 has 16 residues. Germline V gene data show CDR1 as SGHNT and CDR2 as YYREEE (reference sequence). J lost 4 bases, V lost 3 bases, and 9 bases had no gene match.

This clone was seen once. The rearrangement uses TRBV7-2 and TRBJ1-6; no reliable D call. CDR1 is SGHTA and CDR2 is FQGNSA in the germline V gene. CDR3 length equals 16 residues. V lost 1 base to trimming and J lost 7 bases, with 14 bases between them. The CDR3 coding sequence is TGTGCCAGCAGCTTAGTTTGGTTGGTCCTCAATTCACCCCTCCACTTT. Translating it yields CASSLVWLVLNSPLHF.

The V gene is TRBV20-1, the J gene TRBJ1-2; perhaps TRBD1 as D (5 bases). The CDR3 spans 11 residues. Germline lookup yields CDR1 DFQATT and CDR2 SNEGSKA (reference sequence). CDR3 DNA sequence: TGCAGCGCCGACAGTGTCTATGGCTACACCTTC. This sequence encodes CSADSVYGYTF.

J is TRBJ2-5 and V is TRBV11-3, with D possibly called TRBD1 or TRBD2 (5 bases each). CDR1 and CDR2 (germline): SGHNT, YENEEA. Trimming took off 1 base at V and 7 bases at J, with 10 bases between the two ends. This CDR3 has 13 residues. The CDR3: CASSLAPRGTQYF. Here the CDR3 DNA reads TGTGCCAGCAGCTTAGCGCCGAGGGGGACCCAGTACTTC.

This clone was seen a single time. V and J are TRBV14 and TRBJ2-4; the D gene is possibly TRBD1 (6 bases). CDR1 is SGHDN and CDR2 is FVKESK in the germline V gene. The CDR3 loop spans 14 amino acids. Trimming left V 5 bases short and J 8 bases short, with 16 bases between. CDR3 DNA sequence: TGTGCCAGCAGCACCCACAGGGAATGTGACATTCAGTACTTC. As protein: CASSTHRECDIQYF.

The V call is TRBV7-2, the J call TRBJ2-3; TRBD1 aligns across 8 bases. From germline, CDR1 is SGHTA and CDR2 FQGNSA. The CDR3 length is 16 residues. J was trimmed by 4 bases and V by 2 bases; bases with no gene match: 8. This CDR3 reads CASSLISPGGADTQYF. For the CDR3, the DNA is TGTGCCAGCAGCTTAATATCCCCAGGGGGCGCAGATACGCAGTATTTT.

Only a few counts were recorded for this clone. Within the sample, other DNA sequences also encode this same CDR3. This chain joins TRBV5-1 and TRBJ1-5, with D uncertain. Trimming cost V 4 bases and J 0 bases, with 8 bases left between them. The CDR3 has 14 amino acids. Germline loops: CDR1 SGHRS, CDR2 YFSETQ. The CDR3 reads CASSPDGSNQPQHF. DNA of the CDR3: TGCGCCAGCAGCCCGGACGGTAGCAATCAGCCCCAGCATTTT.

The V call is TRBV19, the J call TRBJ1-2; D might be TRBD1 (5 bases). The V and J ends lost 1 base and 7 bases respectively, with 22 bases between them. Germline V gene sequence: CDR1 LNHDA, CDR2 SQIVND (reference sequence). CDR3 length equals 17 residues. The CDR3 here is CASSIVGPALVSSGYTF. For the CDR3, the DNA is TGTGCCAGTAGTATAGTGGGACCAGCGCTAGTTTCGAGTGGCTACACCTTC.

The rearrangement links TRBV6-5 to TRBJ2-2; TRBD1 matches at 7 bases. This CDR3 is 12 amino acids long. V lost 5 bases, J lost 7 bases, and 1 base stayed unmatched. The germline V gene has CDR1 MNHEY and CDR2 SVGAGI. The DNA for the CDR3 is TGTGCCAGCAGTGGGGACAGCGGGGAGCTGTTTTTT. Translation gives CASSGDSGELFF.

This chain joins TRBV5-4 and TRBJ1-1; weak D call: TRBD1 (5 bases). V was pared by 0 bases and J by 0 bases, with 15 bases between. The CDR3 contains 17 residues. CDR1 SGHNT and CDR2 YYREEE come from the germline V gene (reference sequence). The CDR3 DNA is TGTGCCAGCAGCTTGGGGGCCGGGGCCCACATGAACACTGAAGCTTTCTTT. This translates into CASSLGAGAHMNTEAFF.

V usage is TRBV15 and J usage is TRBJ2-6; no reliable D call. Germline lookup yields CDR1 LNHNV and CDR2 YYDKDF (reference sequence). The CDR3 loop spans 16 amino acids. Trimming took 5 bases from V and 0 from J, leaving 11 bases between them. The CDR3 loop reads CATSAAGFSGANVLTF. CDR3 coding DNA: TGTGCCACCAGCGCCGCCGGGTTCTCTGGGGCCAACGTCCTGACTTTC. Combining the CDR3 with reference TRBV15 and TRBJ2-6 gives the whole variable domain DAMVIQNPRYQVTQFGKPVTLSCSQTLNHNVMYWYQQKSSQAPKLLFHYYDKDFNNEADTPDNFQSRRPNTSFCFLDIRSPGLGDTAMYLCATSAAGFSGANVLTFGAGSRLTVL.

J is TRBJ2-7 and V is TRBV19; D not resolved. In germline, CDR1 is LNHDA, CDR2 SQIVND (reference sequence). This CDR3 has 14 amino acids. Trimming stripped 10 bases from V and 2 bases from J, with 18 bases between. In nucleotides, the CDR3 is TGTGCCACCCAGAGGTCCGACGGAGCCTACGAGCAGTACTTC. Translated: CATQRSDGAYEQYF.

The V and J genes are TRBV30 and TRBJ2-2; no firm D call. There are 15 residues in the CDR3. The V end lost 0 bases, the J end lost 3 bases, and 11 bases lay between the germline ends. Germline loops: CDR1 GTSNPN, CDR2 SVGIG (reference sequence). The CDR3 nucleotides are TGTGCCTGGAGTGTACGTCGTTTGGACACCGGGGAGCTGTTTTTT. This translates into CAWSVRRLDTGELFF.

This chain links TRBV4-3 with TRBJ2-5; no clear D gene. Germline V CDR1 and CDR2: LGHNA, YSLEER. This CDR3 comprises 13 residues. V lost 5 bases and J 4 bases, leaving 11 bases between the germline ends. This chain's CDR3 is CASSLTHRETQYF. The CDR3 DNA reads as TGCGCCAGCAGCTTGACCCACCGAGAGACCCAGTACTTC.

CDR3 amino acids: CASSPPQAGETQYF. The DNA of the CDR3 is TGCGCCAGCAGTCCCCCTCAGGCCGGGGAGACCCAGTACTTC. The rearrangement uses TRBV5-1 and TRBJ2-5; the D is unclear. The germline gives CDR1 SGHRS, CDR2 YFSETQ. V lost 5 bases, J lost 5 bases, and 16 bases lay in between. CDR3 length: 14 residues. The complete variable domain, with remaining parts taken from reference TRBV5-1 and TRBJ2-5, reads KAGVTQTPRYLIKTRGQQVTLSCSPISGHRSVSWYQQTPGQGLQFLFEYFSETQRNKGNFPGRFSGRQFSNSRSEMNVSTLELGDSALYLCASSPPQAGETQYFGPGTRLLVL.

As concerns this clone: Other DNA sequences of this sample code for an identical CDR3. V usage is TRBV7-9 and J usage is TRBJ2-7, with D hard to call. V was trimmed by 1 base and J by 6 bases, leaving 10 bases between them. Germline CDR1 SEHNR, CDR2 FQNEAQ (reference sequence). There are 13 residues in the CDR3. CDR3 bases: TGTGCCAGCAGCTTAGAGGGAACCGGCGAGCAGTACTTC. The encoded protein is CASSLEGTGEQYF.

The CDR3 region has the DNA TGTGCCAGCTCACCACCGTTGGCTAGCGGGGAGAACAATGAGCAGTTCTTC. It encodes CASSPPLASGENNEQFF. The chain uses TRBV18 and TRBJ2-1; 9 positions agree with TRBD2. Germline V gene data show CDR1 as KGHSH and CDR2 as LQKENI. Trimming removed 0 bases from V and 5 bases from J; junction bases left unmatched: 8. This CDR3 spans 17 amino acids.

This clone was seen once. The chain uses TRBV7-9 and TRBJ2-3, with 8 bases aligning to TRBD2. This CDR3 region has 15 residues. With V trimmed by 6 bases and J by 2 bases, 7 bases remained unmatched. Germline V gives CDR1 SEHNR, CDR2 FQNEAQ (reference sequence). Here the CDR3 reads CASSRSGTLTDTQYF. CDR3 in DNA: TGTGCCAGCAGTCGTAGCGGGACGCTCACAGATACGCAGTATTTT.

V usage is TRBV5-1 and J usage is TRBJ2-2, with 11 bases matching TRBD2. Germline CDR1 and CDR2: SGHRS and YFSETQ. Trimming cost V 2 bases and J 0 bases; bases outside gene matches: 3. This CDR3 contains 17 residues. The CDR3 spells CASSFSGGAANTGELFF. The DNA of the CDR3 is TGCGCCAGCAGCTTTAGCGGGGGGGCCGCGAACACCGGGGAGCTGTTTTTT.

The gene calls are TRBV5-4 and TRBJ2-1; the D gene is possibly TRBD1 (6 bases). Trimming took 0 bases from V and 0 from J, leaving 19 bases between them. The CDR3 runs 19 residues. Looked up from germline, CDR1 is SGHNT and CDR2 is YYREEE (reference sequence). The CDR3 is CASSLGSGQLSSSYNEQFF. In nucleotides, the CDR3 is TGTGCCAGCAGCTTGGGATCTGGACAGTTGTCCAGCTCCTACAATGAGCAGTTCTTC.

The chain has TRBV7-8 and TRBJ1-1, with TRBD1 matching 7 bases. The germline V gene has CDR1 SGHVS and CDR2 FQNEAQ. The CDR3 has 12 residues. With V trimmed by 5 bases and J by 8 bases, 5 bases remained unmatched. CDR3 in DNA: TGTGCCAGCAGCACAGGACAGGCGGAAGCTTTCTTT. Protein: CASSTGQAEAFF.

About this clone: Other DNA variants within this sample encode the same CDR3. The chain employs TRBV7-3 and TRBJ1-6; unclear D gene. CDR1 is SGHTA, CDR2 FQGTGA, per germline. V was pared by 2 bases and J by 4 bases, with 6 bases between. This CDR3 is 14 amino acids long. The chain's CDR3 is CASSLSSYNSPLHF. The DNA of the CDR3 is TGTGCCAGCAGCTTATCCAGTTATAATTCACCCCTCCACTTT.

The chain uses TRBV19 and TRBJ2-7; D ambiguous. This CDR3 region has 14 residues. The V gene's germline CDR1 is LNHDA and CDR2 SQIVND (reference sequence). V was cut by 3 bases and J by 2 bases, with 11 bases left in between. The CDR3, as DNA: TGTGCCAGTAGTATGGGGAACAGAGCCTACGAGCAGTACTTC. This gives the protein CASSMGNRAYEQYF. The full variable domain, rest sourced from reference TRBV19 and TRBJ2-7, is DGGITQSPKYLFRKEGQNVTLSCEQNLNHDAMYWYRQDPGQGLRLIYYSQIVNDFQKGDIAEGYSVSREKKESFPLTVTSAQKNPTAFYLCASSMGNRAYEQYFGPGTRLTVT.

The chain recombines TRBV15 with TRBJ2-7; D not certain. The V end was cut by 5 bases, the J end by 2 bases, with 13 bases between. Germline CDR1 and CDR2: LNHNV and YYDKDF (reference sequence). This CDR3 region has 14 residues. This chain's CDR3 is CATSPRTEPYEQYF. The CDR3 DNA sequence: TGTGCCACCAGCCCCCGGACGGAGCCCTACGAGCAGTACTTC.

The rearrangement joins TRBV11-2 to TRBJ2-7; D is unresolved. This CDR3 comprises 16 residues. Germline CDR1 and CDR2: SGHAT and FQNNGV. V was clipped by 1 base and J by 6 bases, with 19 bases between them. The CDR3 here is CASSLGGSIQRLEQYF. CDR3 bases: TGTGCCAGCAGCTTAGGTGGCTCAATCCAACGTCTCGAGCAGTACTTC.

The chain recombines TRBV5-1 with TRBJ2-2; TRBD1 agrees at 8 bases. This CDR3 has 15 amino acids. V trimming: 4 bases; J trimming: 6 bases; junction bases outside the gene matches: 8. CDR1 is SGHRS and CDR2 is YFSETQ in the germline V gene. CDR3 residues: CASSAGQGLAGELFF. Here the CDR3 DNA reads TGCGCCAGCAGCGCCGGACAGGGTTTAGCCGGGGAGCTGTTTTTT.